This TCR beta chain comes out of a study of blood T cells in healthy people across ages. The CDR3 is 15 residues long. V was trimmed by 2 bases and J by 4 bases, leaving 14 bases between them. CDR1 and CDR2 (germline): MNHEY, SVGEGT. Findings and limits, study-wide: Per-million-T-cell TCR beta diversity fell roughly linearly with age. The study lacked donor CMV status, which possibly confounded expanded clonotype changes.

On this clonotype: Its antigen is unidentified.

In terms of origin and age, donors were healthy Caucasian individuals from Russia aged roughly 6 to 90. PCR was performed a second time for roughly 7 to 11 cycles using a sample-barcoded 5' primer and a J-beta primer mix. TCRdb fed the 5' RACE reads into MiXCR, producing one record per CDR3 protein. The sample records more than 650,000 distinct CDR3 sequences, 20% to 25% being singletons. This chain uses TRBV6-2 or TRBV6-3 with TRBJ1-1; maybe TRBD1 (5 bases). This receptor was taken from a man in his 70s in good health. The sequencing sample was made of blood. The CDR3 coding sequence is TGTGCCAGCAGTTACGGGGGGACGAGAATCACTGAAGCTTTCTTT. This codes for CASSYGGTRITEAFF.